This T cell receptor beta chain derives from a study of blood T cell repertoires in COVID-19. Data came from immunoSEQ multiplex PCR; TCRdb stores just in-frame clones and leaves some out. Of roughly 200,000 clones listed, roughly 86% are singletons. The V and J ends lost 0 bases and 10 bases, in that order; junction bases with no gene match: 4. The germline CDR1 and CDR2 sequences are SGHAT and FQNNGV. The CDR3 is 15 residues long. The chain employs TRBV11-2 and TRBJ2-1; TRBD2 matches 12 bases. Sequenced material: peripheral blood. This clonotype was obtained from a woman in her 70s with active or convalescent COVID-19. The DNA for the CDR3 is TGTGCCAGCAGCTTAGATAGCGGGACTAGCGGGGAGCAGTTCTTC. Protein sequence: CASSLDSGTSGEQFF.